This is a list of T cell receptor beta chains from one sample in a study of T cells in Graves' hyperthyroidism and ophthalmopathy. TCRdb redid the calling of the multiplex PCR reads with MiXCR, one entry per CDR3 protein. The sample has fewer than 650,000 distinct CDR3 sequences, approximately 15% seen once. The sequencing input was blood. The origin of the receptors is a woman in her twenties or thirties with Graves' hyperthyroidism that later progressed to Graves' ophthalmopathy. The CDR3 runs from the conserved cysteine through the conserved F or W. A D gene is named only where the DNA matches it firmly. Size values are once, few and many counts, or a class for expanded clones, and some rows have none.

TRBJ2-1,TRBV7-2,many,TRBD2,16,TGTGCCAGCAGTCCCCCGGGACTAGCGGGATTTGGTGAGCAGTTCTTC,CASSPPGLAGFGEQFF
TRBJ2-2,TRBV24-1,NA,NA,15,TGTGCCACCAGTGATTATACCACGAACACCGGGGAGCTGTTTTTT,CATSDYTTNTGELFF
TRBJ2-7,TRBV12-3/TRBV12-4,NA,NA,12,TGTGCCAGCAGTTATGGAGGCGACGAGCAGTACTTC,CASSYGGDEQYF
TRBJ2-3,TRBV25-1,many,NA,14,TGTGCCAGCAGTGACGACAGTAAAACAGATACGCAGTATTTT,CASSDDSKTDTQYF
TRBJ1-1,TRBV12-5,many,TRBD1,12,TGTGCTACAACGACAGGGGTAACTGAAGCTTTCTTT,CATTTGVTEAFF
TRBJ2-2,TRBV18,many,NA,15,TGTGCCAGCTCACCACCGATAGGGCACACCGGGGAGCTGTTTTTT,CASSPPIGHTGELFF
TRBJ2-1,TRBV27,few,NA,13,TGTGCCAGCAGTCCAACCCGAACAGATGAGCAGTTCTTC,CASSPTRTDEQFF
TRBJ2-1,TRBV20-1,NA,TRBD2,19,TGCAGTGCAAAATCTGCCGGGACTAGCGGGAGGGCCGCTTACAATGAGCAGTTCTTC,CSAKSAGTSGRAAYNEQFF
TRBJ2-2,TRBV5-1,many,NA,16,TGCGCCAGCAGCTTGGTTAAGGGGCTGAACACCGGGGAGCTGTTTTTT,CASSLVKGLNTGELFF
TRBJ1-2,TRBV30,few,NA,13,TGTGCCTGGAGCTTTGGGACCGAGTATGGCTACACCTTC,CAWSFGTEYGYTF
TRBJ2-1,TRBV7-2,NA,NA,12,TGTGCCAGCAGCTCTATATGGAATGAGCAGTTCTTC,CASSSIWNEQFF
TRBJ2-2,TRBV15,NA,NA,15,TGTGCCACCAGCAGGGCGAGGGGGGACACCGGGGAGCTGTTTTTT,CATSRARGDTGELFF
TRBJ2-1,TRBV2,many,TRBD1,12,TGTGCTAGGGGACAGGGGCACAATGAGCAGTTCTTC,CARGQGHNEQFF
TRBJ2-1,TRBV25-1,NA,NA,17,TGTGCCAGCAGTGAATTAGTGGGGCAGGGGTTCTACAATGAGCAGTTCTTC,CASSELVGQGFYNEQFF
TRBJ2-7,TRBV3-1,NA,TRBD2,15,TGTGCCAGCAGCCCCCGACTAGCGGAACTCTACGAGCAGTACTTC,CASSPRLAELYEQYF
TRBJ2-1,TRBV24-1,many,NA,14,TGTGCCACCAGTGACCTCCCACCCCGAGGTGAGCAGTTCTTC,CATSDLPPRGEQFF
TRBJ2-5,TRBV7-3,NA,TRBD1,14,TGTGCCAGCAGCTTAAAACAGGGGCAAGAGACCCAGTACTTC,CASSLKQGQETQYF
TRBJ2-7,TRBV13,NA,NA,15,TGTGCCAGCAGCTTAAGAGGGGCCGTATCCTACGAGCAGTACTTC,CASSLRGAVSYEQYF
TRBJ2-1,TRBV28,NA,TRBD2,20,TGTGCCAGCAGTCCTGGAGGACTAGCGGGAACTTTGGCTTACTACAATGAGCAGTTCTTC,CASSPGGLAGTLAYYNEQFF
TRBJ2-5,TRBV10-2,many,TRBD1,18,TGCGCCAGCAGTGAGCCTTTCTCAGACAGGGGAGGCCAAGAGACCCAGTACTTC,CASSEPFSDRGGQETQYF
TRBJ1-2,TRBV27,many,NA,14,TGTGCCAGCAGTTTATCGAACCAGGGGACGGGCTACACCTTC,CASSLSNQGTGYTF
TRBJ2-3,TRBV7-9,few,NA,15,TGTGCCAGCAGCTTAGCAGCTTCCTTGGGAGATACGCAGTATTTT,CASSLAASLGDTQYF
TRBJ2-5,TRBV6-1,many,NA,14,TGTGCCAGCAGTGAAAACCCGGGAGTAGAGACCCAGTACTTC,CASSENPGVETQYF
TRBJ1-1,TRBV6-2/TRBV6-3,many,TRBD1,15,TGTGCCAGCAGTCAGGGACAGGGGTTCGGTGCTGAAGCTTTCTTT,CASSQGQGFGAEAFF
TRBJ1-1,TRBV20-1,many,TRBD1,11,TGCAGTGCAATCAGGGGGACTGAAGCTTTCTTT,CSAIRGTEAFF
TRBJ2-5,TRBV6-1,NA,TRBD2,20,TGTGCCAGCAGAACCAACCTATCCCCCGGGACTAGCGGATTAGGGGAGACCCAGTACTTC,CASRTNLSPGTSGLGETQYF
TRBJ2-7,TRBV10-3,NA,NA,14,TGTGCCATCAGTGCCTACGTTCCTACCTACGAGCAGTACTTC,CAISAYVPTYEQYF
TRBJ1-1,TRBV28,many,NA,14,TGTGCCAGCAGTTCCACGGGGCTGAACACTGAAGCTTTCTTT,CASSSTGLNTEAFF
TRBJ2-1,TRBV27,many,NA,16,TGTGCCAGCACCAAAATGGGCAGGGTCCAAATTAATGAGCAGTTCTTC,CASTKMGRVQINEQFF
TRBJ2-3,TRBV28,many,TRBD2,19,TGTGCCAGCAGTTCAGGTACTAGCGGGACCAAAGCGTTCACAGATACGCAGTATTTT,CASSSGTSGTKAFTDTQYF
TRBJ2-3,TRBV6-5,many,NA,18,TGTGCCAGCAGTTACCAACTCAGCGGGTGGGCTAGCACAGATACGCAGTATTTT,CASSYQLSGWASTDTQYF
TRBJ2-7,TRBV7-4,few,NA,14,TGTGCCAGGGATCATGAAGCCTCCACTGACGAGCAGTACTTC,CARDHEASTDEQYF
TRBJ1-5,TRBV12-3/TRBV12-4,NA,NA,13,TGTGCCAGTAAGCGGGACGGGCATCAGCCCCAGCATTTT,CASKRDGHQPQHF
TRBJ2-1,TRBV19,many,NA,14,TGTGCCAGTTGTAGGGATAGCTCCTACAATGAGCAGTTCTTC,CASCRDSSYNEQFF
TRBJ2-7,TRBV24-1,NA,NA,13,TGTGCCACCAGTGATCCCCCACCGTACGAGCAGTACTTC,CATSDPPPYEQYF
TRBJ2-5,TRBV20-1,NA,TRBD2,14,TGCAGTGCTTCCAAAGCGGGAGTGAAGGAGACCCAGTACTTC,CSASKAGVKETQYF
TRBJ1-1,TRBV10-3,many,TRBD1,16,TGTGCCATCAGTGAGTCCGAAGGACAGGTGAACACTGAAGCTTTCTTT,CAISESEGQVNTEAFF
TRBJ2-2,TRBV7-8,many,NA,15,TGTGCCAGCAGCGGGGACTTCATGAACACCGGGGAGCTGTTTTTT,CASSGDFMNTGELFF
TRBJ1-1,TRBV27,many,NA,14,TGTGCCAGCAGTTCCCCCAATAGGAACACTGAAGCTTTCTTT,CASSSPNRNTEAFF
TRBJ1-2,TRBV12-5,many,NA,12,TGTGCTAGTGGTTCCCCGGGCTATGGCTACACCTTC,CASGSPGYGYTF
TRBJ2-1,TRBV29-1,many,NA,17,TGCAGCGTTGAAGATCCAACGGGGCGCGGAAGTGACAATGAGCAGTTCTTC,CSVEDPTGRGSDNEQFF
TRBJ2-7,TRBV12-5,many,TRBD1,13,TGTGCTAGTGCCCGGGACAGTTCCTACGAGCAGTACTTC,CASARDSSYEQYF
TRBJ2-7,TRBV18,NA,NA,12,TGTGCCAGCTCACCAGGGTCGGACGAGCAGTACTTC,CASSPGSDEQYF
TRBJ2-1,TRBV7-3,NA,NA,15,TGTGCCAGCAGCTTATCGCGGGACACTATCAATGAGCAGTTCTTC,CASSLSRDTINEQFF
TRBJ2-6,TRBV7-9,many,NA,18,TGTGCCAGCAGGTCGATGTACACTTGGGCTCCTGGGGCCAACGTCCTGACTTTC,CASRSMYTWAPGANVLTF
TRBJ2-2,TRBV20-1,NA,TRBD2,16,TGCAGTGCTCGGCTCGGGACTAGCGGGTTCACCGGGGAGCTGTTTTTT,CSARLGTSGFTGELFF
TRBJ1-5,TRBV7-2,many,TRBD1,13,TGTGCCAGCAGCGGGGACAGGGGCCAGCCCCAGCATTTT,CASSGDRGQPQHF
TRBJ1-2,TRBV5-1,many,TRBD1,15,TGCGCCAGCCAGACTTCAGGGGGATCTGACTATGGCTACACCTTC,CASQTSGGSDYGYTF
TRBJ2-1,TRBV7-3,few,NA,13,TGTGCCAGCAGCCGGGACGGAAGCAATGAGCAGTTCTTC,CASSRDGSNEQFF
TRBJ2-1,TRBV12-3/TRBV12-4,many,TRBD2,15,TGTGCCAGCAGTTCGGGACTAGCGGGAGGGCATGAGCAGTTCTTC,CASSSGLAGGHEQFF